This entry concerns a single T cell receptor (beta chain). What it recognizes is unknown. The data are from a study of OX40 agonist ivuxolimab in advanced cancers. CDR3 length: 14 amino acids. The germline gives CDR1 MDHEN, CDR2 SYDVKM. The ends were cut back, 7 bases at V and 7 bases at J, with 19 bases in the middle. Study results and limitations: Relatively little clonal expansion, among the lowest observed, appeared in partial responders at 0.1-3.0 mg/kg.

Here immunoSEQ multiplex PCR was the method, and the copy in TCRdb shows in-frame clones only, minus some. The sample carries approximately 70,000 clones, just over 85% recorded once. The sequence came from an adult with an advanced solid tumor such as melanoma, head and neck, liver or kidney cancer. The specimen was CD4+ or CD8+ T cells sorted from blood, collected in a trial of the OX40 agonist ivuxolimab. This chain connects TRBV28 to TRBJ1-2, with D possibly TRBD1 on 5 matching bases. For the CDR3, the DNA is TGTGCCAGCAACCAAAGGGGTGCTGGGCCTGGCTACACCTTC. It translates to CASNQRGAGPGYTF.